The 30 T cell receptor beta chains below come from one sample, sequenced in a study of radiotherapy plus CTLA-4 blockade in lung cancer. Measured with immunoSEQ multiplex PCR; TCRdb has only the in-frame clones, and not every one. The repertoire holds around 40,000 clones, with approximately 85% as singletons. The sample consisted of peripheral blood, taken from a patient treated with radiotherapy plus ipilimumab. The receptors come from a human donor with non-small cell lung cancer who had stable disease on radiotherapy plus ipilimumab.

The CDR3 reads CASSLVGRMPPTEAFF. The CDR3 DNA reads as TGCGCCAGCAGCTTGGTGGGCAGGATGCCCCCAACTGAAGCTTTCTTT. J is TRBJ1-1 and V is TRBV5-1; D unclear. The V gene lost 0 bases and the J gene lost 5 bases, with 17 bases spanning the gap. The germline CDR1 and CDR2 sequences are SGHRS and YFSETQ. This CDR3 has 16 residues.

CDR3 amino acids: CASSPRDRATNEKLFF. CDR3 bases: TGTGCCAGCTCACCCCGTGACAGAGCAACTAATGAAAAACTGTTTTTT. The chain is built from TRBV18 and TRBJ1-4; D may be TRBD1 (5 bases). Germline assignment: CDR1 KGHSH and CDR2 LQKENI. CDR3 length: 16 amino acids. V lost 3 bases to trimming and J lost 0 bases, with 11 bases between them. The full variable domain, rest sourced from reference TRBV18 and TRBJ1-4, is NAGVMQNPRHLVRRRGQEARLRCSPMKGHSHVYWYRQLPEEGLKFMVYLQKENIIDESGMPKERFSAEFPKEGPSILRIQQVVRGDSAAYFCASSPRDRATNEKLFFGSGTQLSVL.

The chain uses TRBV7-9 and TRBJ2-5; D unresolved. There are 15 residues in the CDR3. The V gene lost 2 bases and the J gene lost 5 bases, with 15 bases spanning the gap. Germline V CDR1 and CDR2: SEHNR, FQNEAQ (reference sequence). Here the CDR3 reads CASSLSTTTGETQYF. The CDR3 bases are TGTGCCAGCAGCTTATCCACCACGACCGGGGAGACCCAGTACTTC.

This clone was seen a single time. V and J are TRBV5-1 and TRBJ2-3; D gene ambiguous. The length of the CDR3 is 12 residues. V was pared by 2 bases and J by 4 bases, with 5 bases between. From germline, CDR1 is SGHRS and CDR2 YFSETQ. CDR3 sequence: CASSFLADTQYF. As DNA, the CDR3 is TGCGCCAGCAGCTTCTTAGCAGATACGCAGTATTTT.

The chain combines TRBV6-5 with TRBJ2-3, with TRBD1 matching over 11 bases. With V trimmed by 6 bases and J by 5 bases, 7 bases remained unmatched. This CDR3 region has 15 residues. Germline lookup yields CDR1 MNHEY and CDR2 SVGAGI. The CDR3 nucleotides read TGTGCCAGCAGCGCCCCGGACAGGGGGCGAGATACGCAGTATTTT. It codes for CASSAPDRGRDTQYF.

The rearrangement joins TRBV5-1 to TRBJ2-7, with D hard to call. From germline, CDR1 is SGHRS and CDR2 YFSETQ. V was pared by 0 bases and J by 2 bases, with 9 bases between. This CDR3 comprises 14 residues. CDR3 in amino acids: CASSLENRAYEQYF. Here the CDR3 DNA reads TGCGCCAGCAGCTTGGAAAACAGAGCCTACGAGCAGTACTTC.

The CDR3 bases are TGTGCCAGCAGTTTCACCCACTCGACAGGGAGAGGGAAGACCCAGTACTTC. Its translation is CASSFTHSTGRGKTQYF. The chain has TRBV28 and TRBJ2-5, with 7 bases aligning to TRBD1. The J segment lost 6 bases and the V segment lost 3 bases, leaving 16 bases of the junction unmatched. Germline-derived CDR1 and CDR2 are MDHEN and SYDVKM. This CDR3 contains 17 residues.

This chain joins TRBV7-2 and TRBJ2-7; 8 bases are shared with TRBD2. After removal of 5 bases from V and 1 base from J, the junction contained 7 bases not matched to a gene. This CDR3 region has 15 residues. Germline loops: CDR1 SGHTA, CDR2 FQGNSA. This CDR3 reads CASSRAPSGSYEQYF. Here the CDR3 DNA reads TGTGCCAGCAGCAGAGCACCTAGCGGGTCCTACGAGCAGTACTTC.

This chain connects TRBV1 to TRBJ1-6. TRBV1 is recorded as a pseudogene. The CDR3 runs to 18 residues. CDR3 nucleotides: TGCACCAGCAGCCAAGATATGAAGACGGGAGTTTTGAATTCACCCCTCCACTTT. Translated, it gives CTSSQDMKTGVLNSPLHF.

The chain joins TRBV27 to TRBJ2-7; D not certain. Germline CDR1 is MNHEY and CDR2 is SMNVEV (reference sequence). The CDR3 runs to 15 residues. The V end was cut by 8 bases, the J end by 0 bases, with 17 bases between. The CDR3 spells CASGFLNSLSYEQYF. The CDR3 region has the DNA TGTGCCAGCGGCTTTCTAAACAGCCTCTCCTACGAGCAGTACTTC.

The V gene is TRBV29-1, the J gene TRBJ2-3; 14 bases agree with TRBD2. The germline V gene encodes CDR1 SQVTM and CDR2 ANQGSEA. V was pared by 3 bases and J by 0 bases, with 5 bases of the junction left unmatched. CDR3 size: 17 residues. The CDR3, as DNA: TGCAGCGTTGATGGACTAGCGGGAGGCCTAAGCACAGATACGCAGTATTTT. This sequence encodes CSVDGLAGGLSTDTQYF.

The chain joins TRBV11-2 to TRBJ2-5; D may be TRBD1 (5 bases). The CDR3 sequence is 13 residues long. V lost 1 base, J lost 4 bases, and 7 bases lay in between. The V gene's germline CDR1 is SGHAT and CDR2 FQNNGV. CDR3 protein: CASSLVGVETQYF. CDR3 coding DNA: TGTGCCAGCAGCTTAGTAGGGGTAGAGACCCAGTACTTC.

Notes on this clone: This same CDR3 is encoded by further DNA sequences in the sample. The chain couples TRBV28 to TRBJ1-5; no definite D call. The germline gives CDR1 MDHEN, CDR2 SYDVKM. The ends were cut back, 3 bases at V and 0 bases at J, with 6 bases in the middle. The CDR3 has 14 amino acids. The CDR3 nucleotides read TGTGCCAGCAGTTTGAGCGGTAGCAATCAGCCCCAGCATTTT. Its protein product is CASSLSGSNQPQHF.

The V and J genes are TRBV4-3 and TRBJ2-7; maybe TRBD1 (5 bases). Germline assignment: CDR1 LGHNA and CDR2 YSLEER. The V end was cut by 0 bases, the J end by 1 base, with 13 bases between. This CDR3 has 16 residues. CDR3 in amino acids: CASSQDLGVGSYEQYF. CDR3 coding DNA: TGCGCCAGCAGCCAAGATCTAGGGGTTGGTTCCTACGAGCAGTACTTC.

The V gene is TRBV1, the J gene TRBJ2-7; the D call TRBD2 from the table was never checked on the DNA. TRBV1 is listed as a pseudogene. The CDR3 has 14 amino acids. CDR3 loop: CTSSPPSGSGEQYF. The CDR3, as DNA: TGCACCAGCAGCCCCCCTAGCGGGAGTGGCGAGCAGTACTTC.

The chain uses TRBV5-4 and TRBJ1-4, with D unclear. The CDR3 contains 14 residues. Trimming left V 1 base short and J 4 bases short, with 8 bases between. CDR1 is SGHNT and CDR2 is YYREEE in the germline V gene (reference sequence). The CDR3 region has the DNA TGTGCCAGCAGCTTGATCACAGATAATGAAAAACTGTTTTTT. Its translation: CASSLITDNEKLFF.

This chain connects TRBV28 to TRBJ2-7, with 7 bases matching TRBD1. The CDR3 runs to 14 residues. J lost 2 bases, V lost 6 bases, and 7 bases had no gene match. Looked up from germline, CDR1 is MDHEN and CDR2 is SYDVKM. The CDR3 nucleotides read TGTGCCAGCAGAGTTGACAGGGAAGCCTACGAGCAGTACTTC. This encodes CASRVDREAYEQYF.

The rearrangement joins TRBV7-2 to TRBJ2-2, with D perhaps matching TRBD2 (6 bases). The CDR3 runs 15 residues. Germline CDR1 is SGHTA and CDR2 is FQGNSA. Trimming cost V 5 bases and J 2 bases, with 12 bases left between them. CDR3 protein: CASSPGTHNTGELFF. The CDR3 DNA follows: TGTGCCAGCAGCCCGGGGACTCACAACACCGGGGAGCTGTTTTTT.

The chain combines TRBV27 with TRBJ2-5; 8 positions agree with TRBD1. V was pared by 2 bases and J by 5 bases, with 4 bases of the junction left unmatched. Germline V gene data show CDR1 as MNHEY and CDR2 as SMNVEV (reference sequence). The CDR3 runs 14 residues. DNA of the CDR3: TGTGCCAGCAGTTTAAGCAGGGGGCGGGAGACCCAGTACTTC. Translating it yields CASSLSRGRETQYF.

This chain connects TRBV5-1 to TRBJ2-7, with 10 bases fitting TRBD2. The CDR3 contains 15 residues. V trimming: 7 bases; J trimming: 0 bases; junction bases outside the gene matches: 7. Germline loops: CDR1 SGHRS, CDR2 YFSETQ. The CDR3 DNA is TGCGCCAGCCGGTTAGCGGGAGGTCTCTCCTACGAGCAGTACTTC. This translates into CASRLAGGLSYEQYF.

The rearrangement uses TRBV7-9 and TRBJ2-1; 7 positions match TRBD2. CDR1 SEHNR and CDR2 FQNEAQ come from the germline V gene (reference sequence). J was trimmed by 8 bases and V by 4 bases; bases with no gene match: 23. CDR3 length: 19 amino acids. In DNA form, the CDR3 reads TGTGCCAGCAGCTCAACTTTTTTTATGGCGGGAGTCATAGGTCATGAGCAGTTCTTC. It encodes CASSSTFFMAGVIGHEQFF. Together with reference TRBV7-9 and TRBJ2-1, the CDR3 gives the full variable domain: DTGVSQNPRHKITKRGQNVTFRCDPISEHNRLYWYRQTLGQGPEFLTYFQNEAQLEKSRLLSDRFSAERPKGSFSTLEIQRTEQGDSAMYLCASSSTFFMAGVIGHEQFFGPGTRLTVL.

The CDR3 spells CASISELPPYEQYF. The CDR3 bases are TGTGCCAGCATTTCCGAGTTGCCCCCCTACGAGCAGTACTTC. The J gene is TRBJ2-7, the V gene TRBV28; D call uncertain. Trimming removed 7 bases from V and 2 bases from J, with 15 bases in between. The length of the CDR3 is 14 residues. CDR1 is MDHEN and CDR2 is SYDVKM in the germline V gene.

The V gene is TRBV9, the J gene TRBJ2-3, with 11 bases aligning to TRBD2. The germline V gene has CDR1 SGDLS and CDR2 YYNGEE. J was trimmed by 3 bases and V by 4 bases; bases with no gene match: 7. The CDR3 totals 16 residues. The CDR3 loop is CASSPAWTSGTDTQYF. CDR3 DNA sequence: TGTGCCAGCAGCCCGGCATGGACTAGCGGGACAGATACGCAGTATTTT.

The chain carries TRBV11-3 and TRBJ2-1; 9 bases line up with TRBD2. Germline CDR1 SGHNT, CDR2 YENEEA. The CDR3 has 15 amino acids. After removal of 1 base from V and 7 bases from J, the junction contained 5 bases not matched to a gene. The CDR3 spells CASSLGTSVSNEQFF. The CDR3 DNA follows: TGTGCCAGCAGCTTAGGGACTAGCGTCTCAAATGAGCAGTTCTTC.

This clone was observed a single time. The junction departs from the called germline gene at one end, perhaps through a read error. CDR3 coding DNA: TGTGCCAGCAGCGAGACAGGGCCCTACGGGCAGTACTTC. Its protein is CASSETGPYGQYF. The J gene is TRBJ2-7, the V gene TRBV7-9; the match to TRBD1 covers 7 bases. The CDR3 contains 13 residues. The germline CDR1 and CDR2 sequences are SEHNR and FQNEAQ (reference sequence).

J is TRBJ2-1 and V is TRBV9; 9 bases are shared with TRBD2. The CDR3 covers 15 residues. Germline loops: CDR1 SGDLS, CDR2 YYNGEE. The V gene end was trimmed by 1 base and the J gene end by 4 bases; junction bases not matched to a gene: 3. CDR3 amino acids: CASSVRTSEYNEQFF. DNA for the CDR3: TGTGCCAGCAGCGTAAGGACTAGCGAGTACAATGAGCAGTTCTTC.

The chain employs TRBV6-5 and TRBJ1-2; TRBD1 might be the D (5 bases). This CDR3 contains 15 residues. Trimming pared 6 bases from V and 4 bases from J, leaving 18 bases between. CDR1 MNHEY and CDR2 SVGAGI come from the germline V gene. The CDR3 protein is CASRVGSDRVYGYTF. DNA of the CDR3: TGTGCCAGCAGGGTTGGATCAGACAGAGTCTATGGCTACACCTTC.

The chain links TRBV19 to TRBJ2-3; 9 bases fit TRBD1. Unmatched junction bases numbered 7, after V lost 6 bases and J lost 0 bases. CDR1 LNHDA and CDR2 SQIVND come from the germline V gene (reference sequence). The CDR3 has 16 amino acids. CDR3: CASRRTGVDSTDTQYF. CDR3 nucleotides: TGTGCCAGTAGGAGGACAGGGGTCGATAGCACAGATACGCAGTATTTT.

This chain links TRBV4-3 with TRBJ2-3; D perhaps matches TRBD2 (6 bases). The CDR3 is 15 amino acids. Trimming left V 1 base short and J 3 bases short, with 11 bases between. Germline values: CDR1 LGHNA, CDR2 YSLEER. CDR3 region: CASSQVEGGTDTQYF. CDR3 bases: TGCGCCAGCAGCCAAGTGGAGGGAGGAACAGATACGCAGTATTTT.

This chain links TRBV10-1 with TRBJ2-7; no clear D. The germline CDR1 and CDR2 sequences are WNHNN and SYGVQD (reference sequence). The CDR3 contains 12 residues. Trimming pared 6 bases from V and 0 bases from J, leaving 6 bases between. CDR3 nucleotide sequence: TGCGCCAGCAGCGTCGGCTCCTACGAGCAGTACTTC. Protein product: CASSVGSYEQYF.